This T cell receptor (beta chain) was sequenced during a study of breast tumors, draining lymph nodes, adjacent tissues (dated by TCRdb to about 2016). Turning to the overall study: Breast cancer patients provided tumor, adjacent nontumor tissue and axillary lymph nodes, and the study compared the TCR beta repertoires across these three sources. The study aimed to assess the relationships and possible T-cell exchange between tumor, surrounding tissue and draining lymph node repertoires in human breast cancer.

V is cut by 5 bases and J by 8 bases, and the space between the germline ends is 18 bases. Taken from the germline V gene (reference sequence), the CDR1 and CDR2 loops are SEHNR and FQNEAQ. The CDR3 totals 14 residues, both ends included. Here the CDR3 DNA is all that survives: 42 bases in frame from base 1. This clonotype appeared a few times. Its antigen is currently not known. This sequence may be a read error, since a much larger clone differs from it by one base. The missing conserved phenylalanine or tryptophan at the end of this CDR3 makes a read error likely. What the authors observed across the whole study: The conclusion that tumor T cells originate in lymph nodes was presented as consistent with a hypothesis rather than as directly demonstrated. The similarity between tumor and nontumor tissue repertoires was significantly greater in luminal-like breast cancer than in basal-like breast cancer. Tumor T-cell repertoires showed less diversity than lymph node repertoires and more diversity than nontumor tissue repertoires, and tumor T-cell repertoires showed preferential V and J gene usage. The data were considered consistent with most tumor T cells being derived from the lymph node and subsequently expanding within tumor tissue.

TCRdb records Illumina HiSeq 2000 as the sequencer. TCR beta chain libraries were generated through multiplex PCR amplification. The amplified TCR beta chain products were analyzed by high-throughput sequencing. TCRdb trimmed public reads at Q25 via fastp, called clones via MiXCR and kept in-frame beta chains. All rows with the same CDR3 protein become a single entry with the most common DNA and genes. This sample holds nearly 200,000 distinct CDR3 sequences; around a third were observed only once. In total, the top ten clones hold 4% to 5.5% of the sample. Lymph node samples came from the axillary draining lymph nodes of breast cancer patients.

The sample taken for sequencing was axillary lymph node tissue. The V and J genes are TRBV7-9 and TRBJ1-2; the D gene is perhaps TRBD1, from 5 matching bases. This TCR derives from a female donor with breast cancer. Some clones in this sample may be carry-over from other donors' samples. The nucleotide sequence reads as follows: TGTGCCAGCAGCGTCCCTCTAGGGGCTAGAGGCTACACCCTC. This is translated as CASSVPLGARGYTL.